These 27 T cell receptor beta chains were sequenced from one sample in a study of T cell changes during pregnancy in multiple sclerosis. Method: immunoSEQ multiplex PCR; TCRdb's copy keeps in-frame clones and lacks some. The data contain about 53,000 clones, around 90% of them singletons. Sequences were derived from CD4+ T cells from peripheral blood mononuclear cells, sampled in the third trimester of pregnancy. These receptors originate from a female donor with multiple sclerosis, enrolled in a pregnancy study.

This clone was seen a single time. V usage is TRBV6-6 and J usage is TRBJ2-3, with D unclear. The CDR3 has 15 amino acids. The germline V and J ends were trimmed by 1 base and 0 bases, with 8 bases remaining between them. CDR1 and CDR2 (germline): MNHNY, SVGAGI (reference sequence). DNA for the CDR3: TGTGCCAGCAGTTACTTCCCGGTTAGCACAGATACGCAGTATTTT. It yields the protein CASSYFPVSTDTQYF.

The V and J genes are TRBV6-1 and TRBJ1-5; D is possibly TRBD1 (6 bases). Trimming left V 11 bases short and J 10 bases short, with 18 bases between. In germline, CDR1 is MNHNS, CDR2 SASEGT. There are 12 residues in the CDR3. The CDR3 DNA sequence: TGTGCCGGGGGGGCCCAGGCGCGCCCCCAGCATTTT. Its protein is CAGGAQARPQHF.

This sequence joins TRBV27 and TRBJ1-5; 7 bases are shared with TRBD1. Per germline, CDR1 MNHEY and CDR2 SMNVEV (reference sequence). The CDR3 extends over 16 amino acids. After removal of 2 bases from V and 2 bases from J, the junction contained 6 bases not matched to a gene. The CDR3: CASSLTMGTGNQPQHF. CDR3 DNA sequence: TGTGCCAGCAGTTTAACGATGGGGACAGGCAATCAGCCCCAGCATTTT.

This chain links TRBV30 with TRBJ1-2; TRBD1 matches at 9 bases. CDR3 length: 12 residues. The V and J ends lost 3 bases and 6 bases, in that order; junction bases with no gene match: 2. Germline V gene sequence: CDR1 GTSNPN, CDR2 SVGIG (reference sequence). In DNA, the CDR3 is TGTGCCTGGAGGGGGACAGGGAATGGCTACACCTTC. It yields the protein CAWRGTGNGYTF. Complete variable domain (other parts from reference TRBV30 and TRBJ1-2): SQTIHQWPATLVQPVGSPLSLECTVEGTSNPNLYWYRQAAGRGLQLLFYSVGIGQISSEVPQNLSASRPQDRQFILSSKKLLLSDSGFYLCAWRGTGNGYTFGSGTRLTVV.

The V call is TRBV7-2, the J call TRBJ2-3; TRBD2 matches at 12 bases. Germline loops: CDR1 SGHTA, CDR2 FQGNSA. With 6 bases clipped from V and 2 bases from J, the junction kept 6 bases outside the gene matches. The CDR3 contains 16 residues. CDR3 DNA sequence: TGTGCCAGCAGGCTAGCGGGGGGGTTAAACACAGATACGCAGTATTTT. It yields the protein CASRLAGGLNTDTQYF.

This chain uses TRBV13 with TRBJ1-1; D gene ambiguous. Trimming took 2 bases from V and 10 from J, leaving 17 bases between them. This CDR3 has 14 amino acids. CDR1 PRHDT and CDR2 FYEKMQ come from the germline V gene (reference sequence). CDR3 coding DNA: TGTGCCAGCAGCTTAAATGTCCATCCGAGCCCAGCTTTCTTT. It specifies CASSLNVHPSPAFF.

The chain recombines TRBV29-1 with TRBJ2-3; TRBD1 agrees at 8 bases. The CDR3 totals 17 residues. The ends lost 6 bases at V and 0 bases at J; junction bases unmatched: 14. Germline values: CDR1 SQVTM, CDR2 ANQGSEA. The CDR3 sequence is CSVTHGQGATSTDTQYF. The DNA for the CDR3 is TGCAGCGTCACCCATGGACAGGGAGCAACTAGCACAGATACGCAGTATTTT.

The chain carries TRBV6-1 and TRBJ2-4; no reliable D call. This CDR3 contains 15 residues. Germline loops: CDR1 MNHNS, CDR2 SASEGT. Deletions cut 0 bases from V and 7 bases from J, with 13 bases between. CDR3: CASSEAIGRLNIQYF. The CDR3 DNA follows: TGTGCCAGCAGTGAAGCTATTGGCCGTCTGAACATTCAGTACTTC.

The rearrangement links TRBV7-9 to TRBJ2-3, with D possibly being TRBD1 (5 bases). Trimming removed 5 bases at V and 4 bases at J, with 10 bases between. There are 13 residues in the CDR3. Per germline, CDR1 SEHNR and CDR2 FQNEAQ (reference sequence). The CDR3 region is CASSVQVPDTQYF. Here the CDR3 DNA reads TGTGCCAGCAGCGTACAGGTGCCAGATACGCAGTATTTT.

V and J are TRBV19 and TRBJ2-2; 12 bases map to TRBD2. The J segment lost 0 bases and the V segment lost 4 bases, leaving 6 bases of the junction unmatched. The CDR3 contains 18 residues. CDR1 LNHDA and CDR2 SQIVND come from the germline V gene (reference sequence). The CDR3: CASSTRLAGASNTGELFF. CDR3 coding DNA: TGTGCCAGTAGTACTCGACTAGCGGGGGCGTCGAACACCGGGGAGCTGTTTTTT.

Here the CDR3 reads CASSLRGGQGSGNTIYF. For the CDR3, the DNA is TGTGCCAGCAGCTTAAGGGGGGGACAGGGCTCTGGAAACACCATATATTTT. The chain carries TRBV9 and TRBJ1-3, with 9 positions matching TRBD1. Germline CDR1 is SGDLS and CDR2 is YYNGEE. This CDR3 is 17 amino acids long. Trimming at V came to 4 bases and at J to 0 bases, leaving 8 bases not matched to a gene.

This clone was counted once. The chain uses TRBV6-4 and TRBJ1-3; D is undetermined. V was cut by 6 bases and J by 2 bases, with 8 bases left in between. Germline assignment: CDR1 MRHNA and CDR2 SNTAGT. The CDR3 spans 13 residues. The CDR3 is CASSLTAGNTIYF. CDR3 nucleotide sequence: TGTGCCAGCAGCCTGACTGCTGGAAACACCATATATTTT.

This clone has more than one count but fewer than ten. CDR3 amino acids: CASSGYQTITGTNSPLHF. CDR3 DNA sequence: TGCGCCAGCAGTGGATATCAAACAATCACAGGGACTAATTCACCCCTCCACTTT. J is TRBJ1-6 and V is TRBV10-1, with a tentative D call TRBD1 (6 bases). Germline V CDR1 and CDR2: WNHNN, SYGVQD (reference sequence). The V end lost 4 bases, the J end lost 6 bases, and 22 bases lay between the germline ends. CDR3 length: 18 amino acids.

This clone was counted between two and nine times. The V call is TRBV4-1, the J call TRBJ1-5; 10 bases are a match to TRBD1. This CDR3 contains 17 residues. V lost 4 bases and J lost 1; bases outside the gene matches: 7. Germline CDR1 and CDR2: MGHRA and YSYEKL. DNA of the CDR3: TGCGCCAGCAGCCGGACGACAGGGGGCGGGAGCAATCAGCCCCAGCATTTT. This sequence encodes CASSRTTGGGSNQPQHF.

The chain links TRBV5-1 to TRBJ2-7; 8 nucleotides align to TRBD2. J was trimmed by 3 bases and V by 0 bases; bases with no gene match: 8. The germline CDR1 and CDR2 sequences are SGHRS and YFSETQ. The CDR3 sequence is 16 residues long. CDR3 protein: CASSLVGGGGLYEQYF. The CDR3 DNA is TGCGCCAGCAGCTTGGTAGGTGGCGGGGGGCTCTACGAGCAGTACTTC.

This clone has just a few counts. The rearrangement links TRBV7-9 to TRBJ2-1; TRBD2 aligns across 9 bases. Germline assignment: CDR1 SEHNR and CDR2 FQNEAQ (reference sequence). The CDR3 is 15 amino acids. J was trimmed by 6 bases and V by 0 bases; bases with no gene match: 3. For the CDR3, the DNA is TGTGCCAGCAGCTTAGCTAGCGGGGGTTTCAATGAGCAGTTCTTC. Its translation is CASSLASGGFNEQFF.

The chain carries TRBV6-1 and TRBJ2-4; tentatively, D is TRBD2 (5 bases). From germline, CDR1 is MNHNS and CDR2 SASEGT. V was trimmed by 1 base and J by 6 bases, leaving 10 bases between them. This CDR3 region has 14 residues. DNA of the CDR3: TGTGCCAGCAGTGAAGGAGGGAATATAAACATTCAGTACTTC. Amino acids: CASSEGGNINIQYF.

V is TRBV6-1 and J is TRBJ1-1, with a possible D match to TRBD1 (5 bases). The CDR3 loop spans 14 amino acids. Germline CDR1 and CDR2: MNHNS and SASEGT. Trimming stripped 2 bases from V and 1 base from J, with 8 bases between. As DNA, the CDR3 is TGTGCCAGCAGTGAACGGGGGGGGAACACTGAAGCTTTCTTT. It translates to CASSERGGNTEAFF.

This rearrangement joins TRBV4-1 to TRBJ1-6, with 8 nucleotides matching TRBD1. The CDR3 loop spans 17 amino acids. In germline, CDR1 is MGHRA, CDR2 YSYEKL. Germline trimming cut 3 bases from V and 7 bases from J; bases unmatched to any gene: 11. The CDR3 is CASSQETGVTANSPLHF. Written as DNA, the CDR3 is TGCGCCAGCAGCCAGGAGACAGGGGTGACGGCGAATTCACCCCTCCACTTT.

The chain carries TRBV9 and TRBJ2-2; D remains unclear. The ends were cut back, 0 bases at V and 0 bases at J, with 12 bases in the middle. From germline, CDR1 is SGDLS and CDR2 YYNGEE. This CDR3 spans 17 amino acids. The CDR3 coding sequence is TGTGCCAGCAGCGTAGGGTGGCGGTCTCCGAACACCGGGGAGCTGTTTTTT. Its translation: CASSVGWRSPNTGELFF.

The chain has TRBV4-2 and TRBJ2-2; D gene unclear. Between the trimmed V and J ends, which lost 0 bases and 4 bases, there was a span of 9 bases. Germline V gives CDR1 LGHNA, CDR2 YNFKEQ. The CDR3 covers 15 residues. The CDR3 DNA reads as TGTGCCAGCAGCCAAGATCAACTCTCCACCGGGGAGCTGTTTTTT. Translating it yields CASSQDQLSTGELFF.

The gene calls are TRBV23-1 and TRBJ1-5; 10 nucleotides agree with TRBD1. TRBV23-1 is designated an ORF whose function remains uncertain. V lost 7 bases to trimming and J lost 6 bases; unmatched junction nucleotides: 9. The CDR3 totals 15 residues. In DNA form, the CDR3 reads TGCGCCAGCATGTCCGACAGGGGGCATTTTCAGCCCCAGCATTTT. Protein sequence: CASMSDRGHFQPQHF.

Only one count was recorded for this clone. The genes are TRBV7-8 and TRBJ1-3, with 9 positions matching TRBD1. V lost 3 bases and J lost 4; bases outside the gene matches: 4. CDR1 and CDR2 (germline): SGHVS, FQNEAQ. The CDR3 is 15 residues long. CDR3 protein: CASSFTGTGGNTIYF. The DNA for the CDR3 is TGTGCCAGCAGCTTTACCGGGACAGGGGGAAACACCATATATTTT.

This chain uses TRBV19 with TRBJ1-4, with D possibly TRBD1 on 6 matching bases. There are 15 residues in the CDR3. V was shortened by 4 bases and J by 12 bases, with 21 bases between the two germline ends. Looked up from germline, CDR1 is LNHDA and CDR2 is SQIVND (reference sequence). This CDR3 reads CASSSPGDKIGELFF. CDR3 DNA sequence: TGTGCCAGTAGTAGCCCAGGGGACAAGATAGGGGAACTGTTTTTT.

The genes are TRBV6-5 and TRBJ2-2; TRBD1 matches 9 bases. Germline CDR1 reads MNHEY; CDR2 reads SVGAGI. The CDR3 has 15 amino acids. Unmatched junction bases numbered 2, after V lost 5 bases and J lost 1 base. The CDR3 loop is CASSRDRVNTGELFF. DNA of the CDR3: TGTGCCAGCAGTCGGGACAGGGTGAACACCGGGGAGCTGTTTTTT.

The chain joins TRBV7-2 to TRBJ2-3; 7 nucleotides line up with TRBD1. Germline CDR1 and CDR2: SGHTA and FQGNSA. The V segment lost 5 bases and the J segment 1 base; nucleotides outside the gene matches: 6. This CDR3 spans 15 amino acids. CDR3: CASSGDSLRTDTQYF. DNA for the CDR3: TGTGCCAGCAGCGGGGACAGCCTTCGCACAGATACGCAGTATTTT. Based on the CDR3 plus reference TRBV7-2 and TRBJ2-3, the full variable domain is GAGVSQSPSNKVTEKGKDVELRCDPISGHTALYWYRQSLGQGLEFLIYFQGNSAPDKSGLPSDRFSAERTGGSVSTLTIQRTQQEDSAVYLCASSGDSLRTDTQYFGPGTRLTVL.

V usage is TRBV9 and J usage is TRBJ2-7, with D possibly being TRBD1 (6 bases). Germline V gives CDR1 SGDLS, CDR2 YYNGEE. Trimming cost V 0 bases and J 1 base, with 8 bases left between them. This CDR3 is built from 14 residues. The CDR3 protein is CASSVGTASYEQYF. CDR3 sequence (DNA): TGTGCCAGCAGCGTAGGGACAGCGTCCTACGAGCAGTACTTC.